The clone carrying this TCR beta chain was recorded at least ten times. The authors ran a second PCR of 7 to 11 cycles using a sample-barcoded 5' primer and a J-beta primer mix. Each cDNA molecule carried a tag from a template-switch adaptor that contained 12 random nucleotides. Each CDR3 protein gets one entry after TCRdb re-called the 5' RACE reads with MiXCR. In the table there are 650,000 to 950,000 distinct CDR3 sequences, about 42% of which are singletons. The data are from a study of blood T cells in healthy people across ages. The germline V and J ends were trimmed by 2 bases and 11 bases, with 15 bases remaining between them. Germline CDR1 SEHNR, CDR2 FQNEAQ (reference sequence). CDR3 size: 13 residues. Total RNA, at least 5.5 micrograms per sample, came from PBMCs.

The sequence derives from a man in his sixties in good health. Sequencing was carried out using blood. The chain joins TRBV7-9 to TRBJ2-5; D might be TRBD1 (5 bases). The chain's CDR3 is CASSLRQGNAQYF. The CDR3 DNA is TGTGCCAGCAGCTTACGGCAGGGCAATGCGCAGTACTTC.